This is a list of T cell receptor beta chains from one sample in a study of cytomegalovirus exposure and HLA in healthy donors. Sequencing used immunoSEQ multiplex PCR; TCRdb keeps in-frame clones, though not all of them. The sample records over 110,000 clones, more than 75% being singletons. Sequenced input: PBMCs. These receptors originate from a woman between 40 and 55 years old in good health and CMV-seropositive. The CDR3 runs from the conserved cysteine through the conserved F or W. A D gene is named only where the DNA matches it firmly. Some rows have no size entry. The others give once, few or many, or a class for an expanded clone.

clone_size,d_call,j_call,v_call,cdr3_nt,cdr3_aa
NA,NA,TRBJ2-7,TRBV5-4,TGTGCCAGCAGCTTCGGGACACACATCTCCTACGAGCAGTACTTC,CASSFGTHISYEQYF
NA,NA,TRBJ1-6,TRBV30,TGTGCCTGGAGTGTTCTTGCCCTGCCGAGCTCCTATAATTCACCCCTCCACTTT,CAWSVLALPSSYNSPLHF
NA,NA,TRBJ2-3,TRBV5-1,TGCGCCAGCAGCTTCGGGAGTGGCACAGATACGCAGTATTTT,CASSFGSGTDTQYF
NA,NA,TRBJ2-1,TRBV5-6,TGTGCCAGCAGCTTTGCGACTAGAGGTCGTGAGCAGTTCTTC,CASSFATRGREQFF
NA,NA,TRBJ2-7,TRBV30,TGTGCCTGGAGCACTTCAATTACCAAGTACTTC,CAWSTSITKYF
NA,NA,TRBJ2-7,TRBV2,TGTGCCAGCAGTGAACAGGTCTCCTACGAGCAGTACTTC,CASSEQVSYEQYF
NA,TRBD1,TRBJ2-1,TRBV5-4,TGTGCCAGCAGCGTTAGACAGGGCGGTGAGCAGTTCTTC,CASSVRQGGEQFF
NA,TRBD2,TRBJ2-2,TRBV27,TGTGCCAGCACCCCGCTAGCGGGAAGCACCGGGGAGCTGTTTTTT,CASTPLAGSTGELFF
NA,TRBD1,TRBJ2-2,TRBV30,TGTGCCTGGAGGGGACAGTTCTCAGGGGAGCTGTTTTTT,CAWRGQFSGELFF
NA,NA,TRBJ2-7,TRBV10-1,TGCGCCAGCAGTGAGCCCGGGACTCTAGACTTC,CASSEPGTLDF
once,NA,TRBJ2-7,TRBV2,TGTGCCAGCAGTGTGGGCCCCAGCTCCTACGAGCAGTACTTC,CASSVGPSSYEQYF
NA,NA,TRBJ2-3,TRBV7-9,TGTGCCAGCAGCTTACGGCGGGTTGGGACAGATACGCAGTATTTT,CASSLRRVGTDTQYF
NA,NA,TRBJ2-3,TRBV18,TGTGCCAGCTCACCAATCGACTCTTCTGCCAATACGCAGTATTTT,CASSPIDSSANTQYF
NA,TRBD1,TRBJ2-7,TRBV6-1,TGTGCCAGCAGTGGAGTGGGACAGCTGACCTCCTACGAGCAGTACTTC,CASSGVGQLTSYEQYF
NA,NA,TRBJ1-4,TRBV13,TGTGCCAGCAGCTTGCGGACAGCAACTAATGAAAAACTGTTTTTT,CASSLRTATNEKLFF
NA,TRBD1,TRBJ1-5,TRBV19,TGTGCCAGTAAAGCAGGGGGCACGAGCAATCAGCCCCAGCATTTT,CASKAGGTSNQPQHF
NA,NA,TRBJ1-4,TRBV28,TGTGCCAGCAGTTCCCCAGGGTTCCCTAATGAAAAACTGTTTTTT,CASSSPGFPNEKLFF
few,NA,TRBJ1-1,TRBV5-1,TGCGCCAGCACCGGGGGGAACACTGAAGCTTTCTTT,CASTGGNTEAFF
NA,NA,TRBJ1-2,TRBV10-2,TGCGCCAGCAGTACGGGGAACACCTACTATGGCTACACCTTC,CASSTGNTYYGYTF
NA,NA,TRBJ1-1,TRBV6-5,TGTGCCAGCAGCCAACAGGGTACCGCTACTGAAGCTTTCTTT,CASSQQGTATEAFF
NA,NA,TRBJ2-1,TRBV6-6,TGTGCCAGCAGTGACGGCCCTAGCTCCTACAATGAGCAGTTCTTC,CASSDGPSSYNEQFF
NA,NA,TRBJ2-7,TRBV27,TGTGCCAGCAGCCACTCTCCTACGGAGCAGTACTTC,CASSHSPTEQYF
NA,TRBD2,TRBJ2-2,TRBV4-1,TGCGCCAGCAGCCAGTGGCGGGAGGGCCCCGGGGAGCTGTTTTTT,CASSQWREGPGELFF
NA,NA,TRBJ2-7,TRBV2,TGTGCCAGCAGTGTTAATTACGAGCAGTACTTC,CASSVNYEQYF
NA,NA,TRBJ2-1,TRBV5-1,TGCGCCAGCAGCTTGAATCCGCAGGGGTCCTACAATGAGCAGTTCTTC,CASSLNPQGSYNEQFF
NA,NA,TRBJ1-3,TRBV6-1,TGTGCCAGCAGTGGGTACACCGGGACACCTGGAAACACCATATATTTT,CASSGYTGTPGNTIYF